The clone carrying this T cell receptor (beta chain) appeared a few times. Its antigen is not known. The PCR made use of 60 Vbeta and 13 Jbeta primers. In the original workflow: In a later analysis, the count reached about 80 million unique TCR beta chains, with 10 million to 14 million shared. The protocol was immunoSEQ multiplex PCR, while the TCRdb copy is restricted to in-frame clones and leaves out a portion. For V, J and clone size, that table is used; D and trimming come from the DNA. The top ten clones hold 4.9% of a sample with around 70,000 clones, about 66% of them seen once. The source of the sample is a study of cytomegalovirus exposure and HLA in healthy donors. Germline V gene lookup returns CDR1 LNHNV and CDR2 YYDKDF (reference sequence). Deletions cut 0 bases from V and 5 bases from J, with 13 bases between. The CDR3 extends over 16 amino acids. Findings and limits, study-wide: Most TCR beta V segments were productive about 90% or about 30% of the time in an earlier analysis. The study recorded around 160 TCR beta chains that were cytomegalovirus-associated.

This TCR derives from a man aged 55 to 70 in good health and CMV-seropositive. Material: PBMCs. The chain recombines TRBV15 with TRBJ2-2, with a tentative D call TRBD2 (5 bases). The chain's CDR3 is CATSRDRTRVTGELFF. The DNA for the CDR3 is TGTGCCACCAGCAGAGACCGCACGAGGGTAACCGGGGAGCTGTTTTTT.